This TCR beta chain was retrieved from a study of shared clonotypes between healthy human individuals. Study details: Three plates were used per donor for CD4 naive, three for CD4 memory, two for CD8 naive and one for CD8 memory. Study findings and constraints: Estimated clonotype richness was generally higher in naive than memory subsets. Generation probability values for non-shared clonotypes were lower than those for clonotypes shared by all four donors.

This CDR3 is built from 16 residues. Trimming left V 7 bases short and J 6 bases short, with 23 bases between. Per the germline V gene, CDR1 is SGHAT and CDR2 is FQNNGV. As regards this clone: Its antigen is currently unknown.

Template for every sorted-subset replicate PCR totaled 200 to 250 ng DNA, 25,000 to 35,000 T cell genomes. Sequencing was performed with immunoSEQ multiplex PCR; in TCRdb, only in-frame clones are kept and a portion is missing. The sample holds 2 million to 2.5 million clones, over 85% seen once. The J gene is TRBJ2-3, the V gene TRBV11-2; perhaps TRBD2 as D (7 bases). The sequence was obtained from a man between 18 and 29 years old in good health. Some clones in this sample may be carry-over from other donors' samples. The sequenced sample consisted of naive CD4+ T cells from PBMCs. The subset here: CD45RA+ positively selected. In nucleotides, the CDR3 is TGTGCCAGCAACGAAGGGGGGGCCCGAGTTGCGGATACGCAGTATTTT. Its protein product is CASNEGGARVADTQYF.